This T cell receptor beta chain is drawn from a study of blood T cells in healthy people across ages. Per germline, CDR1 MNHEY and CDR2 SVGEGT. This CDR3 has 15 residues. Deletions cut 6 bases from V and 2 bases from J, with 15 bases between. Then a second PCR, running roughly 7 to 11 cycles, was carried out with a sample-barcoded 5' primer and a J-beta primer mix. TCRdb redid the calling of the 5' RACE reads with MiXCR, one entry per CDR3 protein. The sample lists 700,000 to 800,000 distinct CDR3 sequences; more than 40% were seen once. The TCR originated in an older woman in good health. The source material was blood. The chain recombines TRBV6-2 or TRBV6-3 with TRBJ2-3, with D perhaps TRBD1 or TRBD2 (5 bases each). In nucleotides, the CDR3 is TGTGCCAGCAGCCCACGGGACGGATACACAGATACGCAGTATTTT. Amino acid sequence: CASSPRDGYTDTQYF.